The clone carrying this TCR beta chain came up a few times. The source material, RNA transcripts, was used to amplify TCR beta CDR3 regions. When the TCR CDR3 underwent first-round RT-PCR, the HTBI primer set was used. TCRdb recomputed calls from the multiplex PCR reads with MiXCR, one row per CDR3 protein. The sample consists of some 200,000 distinct CDR3 sequences, roughly 17% of them appearing once. This sample is drawn from a study of T cells in Graves' hyperthyroidism and ophthalmopathy. Participants, patients aged 18 to 65, had newly diagnosed hyperthyroidism with a duration under 2 months. Reasons for excluding patients were uncontrolled infection, other autoimmune disease, pregnancy or lactation. Diagnosing involved the use of clinical symptoms, serum thyroxine and TRAb, thyroid ultrasound and orbital computed tomography. PBMCs came from 9 to 10 ml fresh peripheral blood. The CDR3 contains 17 residues. Germline V gene data show CDR1 as MNHEY and CDR2 as SMNVEV (reference sequence). Trimming removed 7 bases from V and 0 bases from J, with 16 bases in between.

The sequence came from a woman between 45 and 60 years old with Graves' hyperthyroidism. V and J are TRBV27 and TRBJ2-6, with D perhaps matching TRBD1 (6 bases). Sequenced sample: blood. The CDR3 loop is CASTLTGTRSGANVLTF. The DNA for the CDR3 is TGTGCCAGCACCCTGACAGGTACCCGCTCTGGGGCCAACGTCCTGACTTTC.